This TCR beta chain came from a study of T cells in Graves' hyperthyroidism and ophthalmopathy. Study context: Upon initial diagnosis and before any treatment, peripheral blood was collected.

V was cut by 7 bases and J by 0 bases, with 16 bases left in between. CDR1 and CDR2 from the germline V gene are GTSNPN and SVGIG (reference sequence). This CDR3 spans 15 amino acids. The study, taken as a whole, reports: Ophthalmopathy was identified by the model a median around 5.9 months ahead of onset.

As for this clonotype: The antigen is undetermined.

Amplification of TCR beta CDR3 regions used RNA as the template. When the TCR CDR3 underwent first-round RT-PCR, the HTBI primer set was used. In TCRdb, the multiplex PCR reads were re-called with MiXCR into one record per CDR3 protein. Of some 620,000 distinct CDR3 sequences in the sample, around 15% were seen once. Absent ophthalmopathy progression within 18 months defined stable Graves' hyperthyroidism. Each diagnosis was grounded in clinical symptoms, serum thyroxine and TRAb, thyroid ultrasound, and orbital computed tomography. This receptor was obtained from a woman in her twenties or thirties with Graves' hyperthyroidism. The sequencing sample was made of blood. V is TRBV30 and J is TRBJ2-1; the D gene could be TRBD1 or TRBD2 (6 bases each). The CDR3 sequence: CAYKGGGASYNEQFF. CDR3 in DNA: TGTGCCTACAAAGGGGGAGGCGCCTCCTACAATGAGCAGTTCTTC.